This is a list of T cell receptor beta chains from one sample in a study of cytomegalovirus exposure and HLA in healthy donors. Measured with immunoSEQ multiplex PCR; TCRdb has only the in-frame clones, and not every one. This table holds some 130,000 clones, around 80% found once. Sequencing was done on a sample of PBMCs. These receptors originate from a man aged 25 to 45 in good health. The CDR3 runs from the conserved cysteine through the conserved F or W. D genes are given only for firm matches.

j_gene,d_gene,v_gene,CDR3aa
TRBJ2-3,TRBD1,TRBV19,CASRLGTGERDTQYF
TRBJ2-2,NA,TRBV4-1,CASSRVARTTFSGELFF
TRBJ2-7,NA,TRBV29-1,CSVLSSGLEGEQYF
TRBJ2-3,NA,TRBV27,CASKLYTGDTQYF
TRBJ2-4,NA,TRBV25-1,CASRGPLSPMSAKNIQYF
TRBJ2-1,NA,TRBV9,CASSVLAYSYNEQFF
TRBJ2-7,NA,TRBV6-5,CASRGGLGYEQYF
TRBJ2-7,TRBD1,TRBV19,CASSRGQGSSYEQYF
TRBJ2-3,TRBD2,TRBV30,CAWTSGHTDTQYF
TRBJ1-1,NA,TRBV5-1,CASSLRGRNTEAFF